This T cell receptor (beta chain) came from a study of cytomegalovirus exposure and HLA in healthy donors. In the study overall: Previous work identified 120 million or so unique TCR beta sequences from around 200 million T cells.

The PCR used 60 Vbeta and 13 Jbeta primers. Libraries were prepared by immunoSEQ multiplex PCR; TCRdb keeps only in-frame clonotypes and omits some of them. Among some 70,000 clones, about three quarters were seen once, and the ten largest hold approximately 5.4%. The CDR3 loop spans 12 amino acids. V shed 7 bases and J shed 0 bases, with 9 bases lying between them. CDR1 and CDR2 (germline): SQVTM, ANQGSEA. Healthy individuals who donated bone marrow served as the donors. The sequence was obtained from a male donor in good health and CMV-seropositive. The sequenced sample was PBMCs. The rearrangement joins TRBV29-1 to TRBJ1-2, with D unclear. CDR3 in amino acids: CSGSYSNYGYTF. The CDR3 bases are TGCAGCGGTTCTTACTCTAACTATGGCTACACCTTC.